The TCR beta chain under discussion was sequenced for a study of shared clonotypes between healthy human individuals. V was clipped by 5 bases and J by 3 bases; unmatched bases: 7. Germline-derived CDR1 and CDR2 are MGHRA and YSYEKL. This CDR3 spans 14 amino acids. In regard to this clone: Antigen specificity is unknown.

General observations from the study: Richness estimates generally favored naive over memory subsets.

The assay was carried out at the deep level. Tens of thousands of T cell genomes (roughly 220 ng DNA) went into each sorted-subset replicate. Sequencing used immunoSEQ multiplex PCR; TCRdb keeps in-frame clones, though not all of them. There are roughly 2,000,000 clones in the sample; around 93% occur only once, and more than 1.5% lies in the top ten. As defined, naive CD8 cells were CD45RO-negative and positively selected for CCR7, with terminally differentiated effector memory CD45RA+ cells excluded. This receptor was identified in a man aged 18 to 29 in good health. Some clones in this sample may be carry-over from other donors' samples. V usage is TRBV4-1 and J usage is TRBJ2-7, with 7 bases identical to TRBD1. Sequenced: naive CD8+ T cells from PBMCs. DNA for the CDR3: TGCGCCAGCAGCTTACGGGACAGCGACTACGAGCAGTACTTC. Translating it yields CASSLRDSDYEQYF.